One and the same sample provided the 26 T cell receptor beta chains below, sequenced in a study of CD8 T cells in ankylosing spondylitis. TCRdb re-derived calls from the 5' RACE reads in MiXCR, one entry per CDR3 protein. Here the sample spans 150,000 to 200,000 distinct CDR3 sequences, about a sixth being singletons. The sequenced sample consisted of blood, either unsorted or a sorted T cell fraction (not recorded which). These receptors originate from a male donor with ankylosing spondylitis or in good health (not recorded which).

The sample holds many counts of this clonotype. The chain is built from TRBV3-1 and TRBJ2-3; the match to TRBD2 covers 13 bases. The germline gives CDR1 LGHDT, CDR2 YNNKEL (reference sequence). The CDR3 consists of 16 residues. V was clipped by 3 bases and J by 4 bases; unmatched bases: 4. The chain's CDR3 is CASSHRTSGRADTQYF. The DNA of the CDR3 is TGTGCCAGCAGCCACCGGACTAGCGGGAGAGCAGATACGCAGTATTTT.

There are many counts of this clonotype. The chain uses TRBV5-1 and TRBJ2-3; 7 positions agree with TRBD1. Germline V CDR1 and CDR2: SGHRS, YFSETQ. Losses at the gene ends were 4 bases for V and 2 bases for J; bases not matched to a gene: 10. CDR3 length: 16 residues. CDR3 sequence: CASSETGTATTDTQYF. The CDR3 coding sequence is TGCGCCAGCAGCGAAACCGGGACAGCAACCACAGATACGCAGTATTTT. Full variable domain (missing parts from reference TRBV5-1 and TRBJ2-3): KAGVTQTPRYLIKTRGQQVTLSCSPISGHRSVSWYQQTPGQGLQFLFEYFSETQRNKGNFPGRFSGRQFSNSRSEMNVSTLELGDSALYLCASSETGTATTDTQYFGPGTRLTVL.

At least ten counts were recorded for this clonotype. The chain recombines TRBV20-1 with TRBJ2-2, with no clear D. CDR1 DFQATT and CDR2 SNEGSKA come from the germline V gene (reference sequence). V was cut by 3 bases and J by 0 bases, with 11 bases left in between. CDR3 length: 15 residues. The CDR3 spells CSASEVGTNTGELFF. CDR3 bases: TGCAGTGCTAGTGAGGTGGGAACGAACACCGGGGAGCTGTTTTTT.

Details on this clonotype: A much more abundant neighbour one base away suggests this may be a read error. V usage is TRBV5-6 and J usage is TRBJ2-2, with a tentative D call TRBD2 (6 bases). This CDR3 region has 18 residues. CDR1 and CDR2 from the germline V gene are SGHDT and YYEEEE. V gave up 0 bases and J gave up 1 base, with 16 bases separating them. The CDR3 loop reads CASSLELVGGLNTGELFF. The CDR3 coding sequence is TGTGCCAGCAGCTTGGAACTAGTGGGAGGATTGAACACCGGGGAGCTGTTTTTT. Supplemented by reference TRBV5-6 and TRBJ2-2, the full variable domain reads DAGVTQSPTHLIKTRGQQVTLRCSPKSGHDTVSWYQQALGQGPQFIFQYYEEEERQRGNFPDRFSGHQFPNYSSELNVNALLLGDSALYLCASSLELVGGLNTGELFFGEGSRLTVL.

As regards this clonotype: One junction end disagrees with the germline gene, perhaps due to a read error. The CDR3 region is CSARRQGWINTVAFF. As DNA, the CDR3 is TGCAGTGCTCGGAGGCAGGGGTGGATCAACACTGTAGCTTTCTTT. This sequence joins TRBV20-1 and TRBJ1-1, with D tentatively TRBD1 (6 bases). The V gene's germline CDR1 is DFQATT and CDR2 SNEGSKA (reference sequence). There are 15 residues in the CDR3.

This clonotype was found many times. This chain links TRBV3-1 with TRBJ2-3, with unresolved D. Germline CDR1 LGHDT, CDR2 YNNKEL (reference sequence). Trimming removed 2 bases from V and 4 bases from J, with 7 bases in between. The CDR3 has 13 residues. CDR3 loop: CASSQSTADTQYF. CDR3 DNA: TGTGCCAGCAGCCAAAGCACGGCAGATACGCAGTATTTT.

Only a few counts were recorded for this clonotype. The rearrangement uses TRBV12-3 or TRBV12-4 and TRBJ1-2, with no clear D. The CDR3 length is 11 residues. V lost 6 bases and J lost 4, with 6 bases in between. CDR3 protein: CASSFGYGYTF. CDR3 DNA sequence: TGTGCCAGCAGCTTCGGCTATGGCTACACCTTC.

This clonotype was picked up a small number of times. V and J are TRBV20-1 and TRBJ2-5, with D tentatively TRBD1 (5 bases). This CDR3 comprises 12 residues. The germline V gene has CDR1 DFQATT and CDR2 SNEGSKA (reference sequence). V was shortened by 1 base and J by 6 bases, with 9 bases between the two germline ends. The CDR3 spells CSARGTLQTQYF. CDR3 in DNA: TGCAGTGCTAGAGGGACACTGCAGACCCAGTACTTC.

The chain has TRBV28 and TRBJ1-1; D remains ambiguous. The CDR3 has 13 amino acids. V lost 4 bases to trimming and J lost 7 bases, with 13 bases between them. Per the germline V gene, CDR1 is MDHEN and CDR2 is SYDVKM. The DNA for the CDR3 is TGTGCCAGCAGTTCCTTCGGGGAGATTGAAGCTTTCTTT. Its protein is CASSSFGEIEAFF.

The chain links TRBV7-2 to TRBJ2-1; perhaps TRBD1 as D (7 bases). CDR1 and CDR2 from the germline V gene are SGHTA and FQGNSA. The V end lost 1 base, the J end lost 4 bases, and 11 bases lay between the germline ends. The CDR3 extends over 15 amino acids. CDR3 loop: CASSLGGTEYNEQFF. CDR3 nucleotides: TGTGCCAGCAGCTTAGGCGGGACAGAGTACAATGAGCAGTTCTTC.

This clonotype was seen many times. V and J are TRBV2 and TRBJ2-2; TRBD1 is a possible D gene (6 bases). V was shortened by 4 bases and J by 3 bases, with 12 bases between the two germline ends. Germline-derived CDR1 and CDR2 are SNHLY and FYNNEI. The CDR3 is made up of 15 amino acids. CDR3 DNA sequence: TGTGCCAGCAGTGGACAGGAGCGACACACCGGGGAGCTGTTTTTT. Translating gives CASSGQERHTGELFF.

This clonotype showed up just a few times. J is TRBJ2-1 and V is TRBV18; D may be TRBD1 or TRBD2 (5 bases each). The CDR3 runs to 15 residues. Trimming removed 4 bases at V and 6 bases at J, with 16 bases between. The germline CDR1 and CDR2 sequences are KGHSH and LQKENI. The CDR3 region is CASSLLDGTINEQFF. The CDR3, as DNA: TGTGCCAGCTCACTACTGGACGGGACCATCAATGAGCAGTTCTTC.

In this sample, this clonotype turned up many times. The chain has TRBV5-1 and TRBJ2-1, with D possibly matching TRBD2 (6 bases). This CDR3 region has 17 residues. Per the germline V gene, CDR1 is SGHRS and CDR2 is YFSETQ. Trimming pared 0 bases from V and 9 bases from J, leaving 22 bases between. CDR3 nucleotide sequence: TGCGCCAGCAGCTTGGGCCCAACCCCGGGACTCACGCCTGAGCAGTTCTTC. This encodes CASSLGPTPGLTPEQFF.

This clonotype has just a few counts. The chain combines TRBV2 with TRBJ1-5, with D tentatively TRBD1 (6 bases). Trimming pared 6 bases from V and 4 bases from J, leaving 13 bases between. The CDR3 has 14 amino acids. Germline V gives CDR1 SNHLY, CDR2 FYNNEI. CDR3 in amino acids: CASRDSRLNQPQHF. For the CDR3, the DNA is TGTGCCAGCAGGGACAGTAGATTGAATCAGCCCCAGCATTTT.

This clonotype was detected ten times or more. This rearrangement joins TRBV27 to TRBJ1-1; D gene ambiguous. The CDR3 covers 13 residues. Trimming shortened V by 2 bases and J by 5 bases, and 9 bases separated the two germline ends. Looked up from germline, CDR1 is MNHEY and CDR2 is SMNVEV (reference sequence). DNA for the CDR3: TGTGCCAGCAGTTTACGGGGAATGACTGAAGCTTTCTTT. It translates to CASSLRGMTEAFF.

The J gene is TRBJ2-6, the V gene TRBV6-1; no firm D call. Trimming cost V 6 bases and J 3 bases, with 9 bases left between them. The CDR3 spans 14 residues. Germline CDR1 MNHNS, CDR2 SASEGT. CDR3 protein: CASRASGGANVLTF. The CDR3 bases are TGTGCCAGCAGGGCCTCAGGTGGGGCCAACGTCCTGACTTTC.

This clonotype was seen ten or more times. The CDR3 loop is CSAHRATVTQETQYF. CDR3 bases: TGCAGTGCTCACCGAGCTACAGTAACCCAAGAGACCCAGTACTTC. J is TRBJ2-5 and V is TRBV20-1; no definite D call. Deletions cut 5 bases from V and 1 base from J, with 17 bases between. Per germline, CDR1 DFQATT and CDR2 SNEGSKA (reference sequence). The CDR3 has 15 amino acids.

This clonotype was seen a handful of times. This chain connects TRBV20-1 to TRBJ2-1, with 16 bases identical to TRBD2. The junction had 6 bases not matched to a gene; V was cut back by 3 bases and J by 4 bases. Germline CDR1 and CDR2: DFQATT and SNEGSKA (reference sequence). This CDR3 contains 17 residues. CDR3 bases: TGCAGTGCTAGCGGTGGGACTAGCGGGAGGGGATACAATGAGCAGTTCTTC. It specifies CSASGGTSGRGYNEQFF.

This clonotype was seen many times. CDR3 region: CASSFIDGEKLFF. The CDR3 region has the DNA TGTGCCAGCAGTTTCATAGACGGGGAAAAACTGTTTTTT. J is TRBJ1-4 and V is TRBV6-6, with D uncertain. The length of the CDR3 is 13 residues. Trimming removed 4 bases from V and 8 bases from J, with 11 bases in between. The germline V gene encodes CDR1 MNHNY and CDR2 SVGAGI (reference sequence).

This clonotype has just one count. The chain recombines TRBV20-1 with TRBJ1-4; D not resolved. CDR1 is DFQATT and CDR2 is SNEGSKA in the germline V gene (reference sequence). The CDR3 length is 13 residues. Trimming shortened V by 3 bases and J by 7 bases, and 12 bases separated the two germline ends. The CDR3 here is CSASGEPGEKLFF. The DNA of the CDR3 is TGCAGTGCTAGCGGGGAGCCGGGTGAAAAACTGTTTTTT.

V is TRBV7-3 and J is TRBJ2-5; 8 nucleotides align to TRBD2. The V segment lost 5 bases and the J segment 5 bases; nucleotides outside the gene matches: 7. In germline, CDR1 is SGHTA, CDR2 FQGTGA. This CDR3 region has 14 residues. The CDR3 DNA reads as TGTGCCAGCAGCAGAGCGGGAGTTGGGGAGACCCAGTACTTC. This translates into CASSRAGVGETQYF.

This clonotype appeared a few times. V usage is TRBV20-1 and J usage is TRBJ2-3, with 9 bases matching TRBD1. Losses at the gene ends were 6 bases for V and 4 bases for J; bases not matched to a gene: 11. The V gene's germline CDR1 is DFQATT and CDR2 SNEGSKA (reference sequence). The CDR3 length is 15 residues. CDR3 residues: CSAYPRDRVPDTQYF. Written as DNA, the CDR3 is TGCAGTGCCTACCCCCGGGACAGGGTGCCAGATACGCAGTATTTT.

To note about this clonotype: A much larger clone differs by one base, so this may be a read error. The CDR3 here is CASIAGTVNTRELFF. For the CDR3, the DNA is TGTGCCAGCATCGCAGGGACAGTGAACACCAGGGAGCTGTTTTTT. The chain has TRBV2 and TRBJ2-2; TRBD1 agrees at 7 bases. Per the germline V gene, CDR1 is SNHLY and CDR2 is FYNNEI. This CDR3 is built from 15 residues.

CDR3 protein: CASSILRTSGINTGELFF. The CDR3 DNA sequence: TGTGCCAGTAGTATTTTGAGGACTAGCGGGATTAACACCGGGGAGCTGTTTTTT. The V call is TRBV19, the J call TRBJ2-2; 12 nucleotides align to TRBD2. Germline V gene sequence: CDR1 LNHDA, CDR2 SQIVND (reference sequence). Trimming cost V 3 bases and J 2 bases; bases outside gene matches: 7. This CDR3 contains 18 residues. The whole variable domain, filled in from reference TRBV19 and TRBJ2-2, reads DGGITQSPKYLFRKEGQNVTLSCEQNLNHDAMYWYRQDPGQGLRLIYYSQIVNDFQKGDIAEGYSVSREKKESFPLTVTSAQKNPTAFYLCASSILRTSGINTGELFFGEGSRLTVL.

This clonotype was seen many times. The V call is TRBV20-1, the J call TRBJ2-1, with a weak D call TRBD1 (7 bases). The germline V gene encodes CDR1 DFQATT and CDR2 SNEGSKA (reference sequence). The CDR3 totals 15 residues. Deletions cut 0 bases from V and 6 bases from J, with 15 bases between. The CDR3 region has the DNA TGCAGTGCTAGAGATGGGGCAGGGGGAGGCAATGAGCAGTTCTTC. This sequence encodes CSARDGAGGGNEQFF.

The CDR3 region is CASSAPDRAFNYGYTF. The CDR3 coding sequence is TGTGCCAGCAGCGCGCCCGACAGGGCGTTTAACTATGGCTACACCTTC. The chain couples TRBV7-2 to TRBJ1-2, with 7 bases fitting TRBD1. There are 16 residues in the CDR3. The germline gives CDR1 SGHTA, CDR2 FQGNSA. The trim removed 5 bases at V and 1 base at J, leaving 10 bases unmatched.